This T cell receptor (beta chain) was sequenced for a study of cytotoxic CD8 clonotypes in ibrutinib-treated CLL (dated by TCRdb to 2020 to 2023). For the wider study: In this cohort, about 16 patients were treatment-naive and fewer than 13 were relapsed/refractory, while 17 to 18 had unmutated IGHV. Responses were partial in about 25 patients and complete in 2; after median about 5.5 years follow-up, roughly 14 stayed in remission and roughly twelve progressed. Response samples were taken after a median of approximately eleven months on treatment, ranging from about 6 to 40 months. On average, each sample had 255,043 productive templates and tens of thousands of productive rearrangements. Of the 90 or so people in the trial, about two dozen had longitudinal samples available. Cryopreserved peripheral blood mononuclear cells were obtained before treatment, at response, and at either sustained remission or disease progression. Patients were still on ibrutinib when every remission and progressive disease sample was collected.

On this clone: The antigen it recognizes is unknown. Base qualities were left out, and no much larger clone turns up one base away.

Overall study outcomes, separate from this receptor: Clonality increased at ibrutinib response, stayed stable in sustained remission, and fell back toward baseline at progression. Public clonotypes were rare and either shrank or stayed stable during treatment, and the rise in clonality at ibrutinib response reflected expansion of private clonotypes. Baseline clonality was found to be higher than that of age-matched healthy donors and was strongly correlated with circulating CD8+ T-cell counts. Lymph node repertoires were not examined, and the timing of sampling was not matched between patients in sustained remission and those whose disease progressed.

Per the publication, the time point label means: progressive disease on ibrutinib. For TCR beta library preparation, 2 to 2.5 micrograms of genomic DNA were isolated from cryopreserved PBMCs. Longitudinal blood samples from CLL patients on ibrutinib monotherapy were analyzed using high-throughput TCR beta sequencing. The patients were enrolled in a single-center, open-label phase 2 trial of ibrutinib monotherapy. On a MiSeq, deep resolution sequencing aimed for a depth between 1 in 1 million and 1 in 200,000 T cells, with each clonotype covered about 9.9x on average. The immunoSEQ hsTCRB Kit was used to generate the TCR beta libraries. From the authors' description of their analysis: The data were analyzed with ImmunoSEQ Analyzer and ImmunoSEQ Data Assistant, and V, D and J gene assignments followed IMGT definitions. Clonality, which ranges from 0 to 1, was calculated by subtracting the normalized Shannon entropy of productive rearrangement frequencies from one. Public clonotype analysis was restricted to overrepresented clonotypes comprising at least 0.05% of each patient's repertoire. Some 14 age-matched healthy donor repertoires from immuneACCESS served as clonality controls. TCRdb obtained this table from immuneACCESS and retained in-frame rearrangements with V and J assigned. These tables miss some clones; where compared with another copy, unresolved V genes account for less than half of the shortfall, and the remainder is unexplained. V, J and clone size derive from that table, while D and trimming were established from the DNA sequence. In this sample the table shows 150,000 to 200,000 clones, about 88% of which occur a single time. 3% of the sample rests with the top ten.

CDR1 MNHNS and CDR2 SASEGT are derived from the germline V gene. The V and J ends are trimmed by 2 bases and 3 bases, leaving 10 bases between them. The CDR3 contains 14 residues, cysteine and phenylalanine counted. The retained sequence is limited to the CDR3, 42 bases, with the frame set at the first base. The clonotype was recovered from a human donor with chronic lymphocytic leukemia. The material sequenced was PBMCs, taken at disease progression, from a patient treated with ibrutinib. The sequence is built from TRBV6-1 and TRBJ1-1; TRBD1 is perhaps the D gene, given 6 matching bases. The nucleotide sequence reads TGTGCCAGCAGTGAAACGGGGGCGCACACTGAAGCTTTCTTT. Translated, this gives CASSETGAHTEAFF.